Below, 11 T cell receptor beta chains from the same sample are listed, as sequenced in a study of identical twins. TCRdb re-analysed the 5' RACE reads in MiXCR, keeping a single row per CDR3 protein. The table shows 210,000 or so distinct CDR3 sequences, with around a sixth occurring only once. Separately, the same data were catalogued under a study of T cells expressing NK-cell markers.

Sequenced input: CD8+ T cells sorted from blood. These receptors were obtained from a woman between 18 and 29 years old in good health.

The rearrangement links TRBV7-9 to TRBJ2-5, with 7 bases lining up with TRBD1. The V gene's germline CDR1 is SEHNR and CDR2 FQNEAQ (reference sequence). CDR3 length: 14 residues. V was pared by 5 bases and J by 7 bases, with 10 bases of the junction left unmatched. This chain's CDR3 is CASSGATGEGTQYF. The CDR3, as DNA: TGTGCCAGCAGCGGAGCCACAGGGGAAGGGACCCAGTACTTC.

The chain has TRBV5-7 and TRBJ2-7; D is unresolved. TRBV5-7 is reported as an ORF; its role is uncertain. The V end was cut by 0 bases, the J end by 3 bases, with 10 bases between. The CDR3 contains 14 residues. CDR3: CASSLVRAYYEQYF. CDR3 DNA: TGTGCCAGCAGCTTGGTAAGAGCGTACTACGAGCAGTACTTC.

Only a few counts were recorded for this clonotype. The rearrangement joins TRBV6-4 to TRBJ2-1; D may be TRBD2 (6 bases). The CDR3 contains 16 residues. Per the germline V gene, CDR1 is MRHNA and CDR2 is SNTAGT. The V end lost 1 base, the J end lost 9 bases, and 19 bases lay between the germline ends. The CDR3 loop reads CASSDLVGGAIGEQFF. The CDR3, as DNA: TGTGCCAGCAGTGACTTGGTCGGAGGGGCGATAGGTGAGCAGTTCTTC.

This clonotype has at least ten counts. The chain couples TRBV4-3 to TRBJ2-1, with a weak D call TRBD2 (6 bases). The CDR3 loop spans 14 amino acids. Deletions cut 4 bases from V and 11 bases from J, with 18 bases between. The germline V gene has CDR1 LGHNA and CDR2 YSLEER. CDR3 loop: CASSPHRVGGQQFF. CDR3 sequence (DNA): TGCGCCAGCAGCCCTCACAGAGTCGGGGGTCAGCAGTTCTTC.

This clonotype has just a few counts. This chain uses TRBV6-2 or TRBV6-3 with TRBJ1-5, with D possibly matching TRBD1 (5 bases). This CDR3 spans 14 amino acids. Trimming took off 8 bases at V and 4 bases at J, with 15 bases between the two ends. Per the germline V gene, CDR1 is MNHEY and CDR2 is SVGEGT. The CDR3 loop reads CASGCGHLNQPQHF. The DNA of the CDR3 is TGTGCCAGCGGTTGTGGACATCTTAATCAGCCCCAGCATTTT.

The chain links TRBV10-1 to TRBJ2-7, with 7 bases aligning to TRBD1. The CDR3 totals 14 residues. The ends lost 6 bases at V and 1 base at J; junction bases unmatched: 6. Looked up from germline, CDR1 is WNHNN and CDR2 is SYGVQD (reference sequence). CDR3 coding DNA: TGCGCCAGCAGCCGGGACAGTGCATCCTACGAGCAGTACTTC. It specifies CASSRDSASYEQYF.

The CDR3 DNA reads TGCAGTGCTAGAGATGTGGCCATTCATCTCTCAAGTGAGCAGTTCTTC. It codes for CSARDVAIHLSSEQFF. The rearrangement uses TRBV20-1 and TRBJ2-1; D remains unclear. The CDR3 sequence is 16 residues long. V dropped 0 bases and J dropped 9 bases, with 21 bases sitting between them. Germline assignment: CDR1 DFQATT and CDR2 SNEGSKA (reference sequence).

CDR3 bases: TGTGCCAGCAGCAAAGATTCATCCGGATCCACTAATCAGCCCCAGCATTTT. Its protein is CASSKDSSGSTNQPQHF. The rearrangement links TRBV21-1 to TRBJ1-5. TRBV21-1 is flagged as a pseudogene. This CDR3 has 17 amino acids.

The chain has TRBV9 and TRBJ2-1; TRBD2 might be the D (6 bases). V lost 4 bases and J 6 bases, leaving 14 bases between the germline ends. The CDR3 spans 14 residues. Looked up from germline, CDR1 is SGDLS and CDR2 is YYNGEE. This CDR3 reads CASSPGGLPNEQFF. The CDR3, as DNA: TGTGCCAGCAGCCCCGGGGGTCTACCCAATGAGCAGTTCTTC.

V and J are TRBV4-3 and TRBJ2-1, with D hard to call. The length of the CDR3 is 17 residues. CDR1 is LGHNA and CDR2 is YSLEER in the germline V gene. V lost 0 bases, J lost 8 bases, and 20 bases lay in between. This CDR3 reads CASSQDPATSYPDEQFF. CDR3 coding DNA: TGCGCCAGCAGCCAAGATCCGGCCACCAGCTATCCGGATGAGCAGTTCTTC.

This clonotype was counted only a few times. V and J are TRBV6-1 and TRBJ1-2; no clear D. CDR3 length equals 17 residues. CDR1 is MNHNS and CDR2 is SASEGT in the germline V gene. V gave up 7 bases and J gave up 4 bases, with 25 bases separating them. Here the CDR3 reads CASNPGRGISLLYGYTF. In DNA form, the CDR3 reads TGTGCCAGCAATCCGGGAAGAGGGATATCGCTGCTCTATGGCTACACCTTC.